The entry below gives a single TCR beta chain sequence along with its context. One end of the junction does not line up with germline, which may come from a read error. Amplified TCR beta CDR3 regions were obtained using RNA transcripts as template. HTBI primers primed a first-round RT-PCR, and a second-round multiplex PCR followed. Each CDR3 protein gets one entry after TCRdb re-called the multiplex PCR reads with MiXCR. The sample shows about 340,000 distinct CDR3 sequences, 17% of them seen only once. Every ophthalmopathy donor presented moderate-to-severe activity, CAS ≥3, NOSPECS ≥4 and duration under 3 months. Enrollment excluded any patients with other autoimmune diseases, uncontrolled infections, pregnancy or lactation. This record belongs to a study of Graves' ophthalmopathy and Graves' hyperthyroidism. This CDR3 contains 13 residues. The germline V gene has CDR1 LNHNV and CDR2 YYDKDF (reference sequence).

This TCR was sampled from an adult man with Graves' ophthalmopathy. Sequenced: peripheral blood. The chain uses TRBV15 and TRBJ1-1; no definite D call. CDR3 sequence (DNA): TGTGCCACCAGCGTCCGAGACAACACTGAAGCTTCCTTT. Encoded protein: CATSVRDNTEASF.